This entry lists 5 T cell receptor beta chains sequenced from one sample in a study of blood T cells in healthy people across ages (dated by TCRdb to 2015 to 2017). Libraries came from 5' RACE. A second about 7 to 11 cycle PCR used a sample-barcoded 5' primer and a J-beta primer mix. TCRdb's own reprocessing of the public reads used fastp at Q25 and MiXCR and kept productive beta chains. Duplicate CDR3 protein sequences are folded into a single record with the most common DNA and genes. For this sample the table gives approximately 1,700,000 distinct CDR3 sequences, of which about two fifths were detected only once. The ten largest clonotypes hold roughly 23% of the sample. Sequenced: blood. The receptors were gathered from a human donor in good health.

This sequence joins TRBV18 and TRBJ1-2; TRBD1 matches at 8 bases. This CDR3 comprises 13 residues. V lost 8 bases to trimming and J lost 5 bases; unmatched junction nucleotides: 7. Germline lookup yields CDR1 KGHSH and CDR2 LQKENI. The CDR3 DNA sequence: TGTGCCAGCGTGGGACAGGAGGCTTATGGCTACACCTTC. Its protein is CASVGQEAYGYTF.

CDR3: CASTDRTYGYTF. CDR3 in DNA: TGTGCCAGCACCGACCGAACCTATGGCTACACCTTC. The chain employs TRBV6-2 or TRBV6-3 and TRBJ1-2; D is unclear. The CDR3 runs 12 residues. Germline V CDR1 and CDR2: MNHEY, SVGEGT. Trimming took 7 bases from V and 4 from J, leaving 10 bases between them.

The J gene is TRBJ2-5, the V gene TRBV4-3, with D possibly matching TRBD2 (6 bases). Judging by the DNA end, TRBJ2-7 fits better; the J call may be wrong. This CDR3 has 14 residues. The germline gives CDR1 LGHNA, CDR2 YSLEER. In nucleotides, the CDR3 is TGCGCCAGCAGCGACATTGGGCGGGACTACGAGCAGTACTTC. It is translated as CASSDIGRDYEQYF.

The V gene is TRBV15, the J gene TRBJ2-7; no firm D call. V was pared by 0 bases and J by 6 bases, with 9 bases between. Germline V CDR1 and CDR2: LNHNV, YYDKDF (reference sequence). The CDR3 is made up of 13 amino acids. CDR3 sequence: CATSRDVGSEQYF. CDR3 DNA sequence: TGTGCCACCAGCAGAGATGTGGGGTCCGAGCAGTACTTC.

Turning to this clonotype: A single base separates this from a much larger clone, so it may be a read error. The chain recombines TRBV4-2 with TRBJ2-7; 9 nucleotides align to TRBD1. Gene TRBJ2-5 matches the end of the DNA better, so the J call may be wrong. CDR3 length: 18 residues. Germline values: CDR1 LGHNA, CDR2 YNFKEQ. CDR3: CASSQDAPADRGIGTQYF. CDR3 bases: TGTGCCAGCAGCCAAGATGCCCCCGCGGACAGGGGTATAGGGACCCAGTACTTC.